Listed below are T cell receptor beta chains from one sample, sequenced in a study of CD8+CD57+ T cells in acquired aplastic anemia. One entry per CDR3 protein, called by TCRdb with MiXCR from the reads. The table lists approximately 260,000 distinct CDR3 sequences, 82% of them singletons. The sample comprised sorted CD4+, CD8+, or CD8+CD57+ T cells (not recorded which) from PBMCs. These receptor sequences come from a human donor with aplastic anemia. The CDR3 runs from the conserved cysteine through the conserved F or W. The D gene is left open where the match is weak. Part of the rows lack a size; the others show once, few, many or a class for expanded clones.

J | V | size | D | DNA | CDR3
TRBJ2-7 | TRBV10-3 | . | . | TGTGCCATCAGAGGGAGCTCCTACGAGCAGTACTTC | CAIRGSSYEQYF
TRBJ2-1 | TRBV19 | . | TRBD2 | TGTGCCAGTAGCATGGGGAGGGAGCAAGATGCGCAGTTCTTC | CASSMGREQDAQFF
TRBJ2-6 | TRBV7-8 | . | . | TGTGCCAGCAGCTTAGCGGGAGGTCCCGATACCAAGTATCTGACTTTC | CASSLAGGPDTKYLTF
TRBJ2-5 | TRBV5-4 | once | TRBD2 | TGTGCCAGCAGCTATGCAACGAGACTAGCGAGACAAGAGACCCAGTACTTC | CASSYATRLARQETQYF
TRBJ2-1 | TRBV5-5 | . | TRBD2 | TGTGCCAGCAGCTCCCCACAGAGCGGGGGGAGCGATGAGCAGTTCTTC | CASSSPQSGGSDEQFF
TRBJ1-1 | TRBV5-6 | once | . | TGTGCCAGCAACATATGGCAAGGGGCTGTCATGAACACTGAAGCTTTCTTT | CASNIWQGAVMNTEAFF
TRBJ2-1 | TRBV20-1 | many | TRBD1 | TGCAGTGCCATGACAGGGGGTAGTCTCTACAATGAGCAGTTCTTC | CSAMTGGSLYNEQFF
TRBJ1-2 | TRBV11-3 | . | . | TGCGCCAGCTCAAGACACGTTAACGCTGGCTACACCTTC | CASSRHVNAGYTF
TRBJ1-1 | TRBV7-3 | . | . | TGTGCCAGCAGCCCCGATCCGGGACGGAGACATGAACACTTCTTT | CASSPDPGRRHEHFF
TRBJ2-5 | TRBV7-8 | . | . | TGTGCCACCAGCAGAGCTGGTCGTCCCGATACGCAGTGTTTC | CATSRAGRPDTQCF
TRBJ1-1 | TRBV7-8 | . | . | TGTGCCAGCAGCTCCGGATGGGCGGATACGCATGAAGCTTTCTTT | CASSSGWADTHEAFF